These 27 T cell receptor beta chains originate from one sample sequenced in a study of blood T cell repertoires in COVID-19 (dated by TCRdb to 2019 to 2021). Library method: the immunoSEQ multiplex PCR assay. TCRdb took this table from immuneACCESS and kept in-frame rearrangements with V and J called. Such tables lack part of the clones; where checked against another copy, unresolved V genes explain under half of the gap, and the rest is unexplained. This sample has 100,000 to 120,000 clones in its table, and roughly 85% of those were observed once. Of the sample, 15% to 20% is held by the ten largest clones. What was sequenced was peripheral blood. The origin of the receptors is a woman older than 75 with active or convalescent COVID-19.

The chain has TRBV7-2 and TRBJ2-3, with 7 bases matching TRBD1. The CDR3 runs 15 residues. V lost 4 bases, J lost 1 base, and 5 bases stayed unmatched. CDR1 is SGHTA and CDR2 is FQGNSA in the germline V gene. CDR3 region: CASSSQTGGTDTQYF. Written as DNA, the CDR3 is TGTGCCAGCAGCTCCCAAACAGGGGGCACAGATACGCAGTATTTT.

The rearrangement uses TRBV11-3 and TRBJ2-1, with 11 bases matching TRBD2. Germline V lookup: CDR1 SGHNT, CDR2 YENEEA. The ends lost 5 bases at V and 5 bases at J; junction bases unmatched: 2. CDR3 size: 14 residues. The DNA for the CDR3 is TGTGCCAGCAGCGAGGGACTAGCGGACAATGAGCAGTTCTTC. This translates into CASSEGLADNEQFF.

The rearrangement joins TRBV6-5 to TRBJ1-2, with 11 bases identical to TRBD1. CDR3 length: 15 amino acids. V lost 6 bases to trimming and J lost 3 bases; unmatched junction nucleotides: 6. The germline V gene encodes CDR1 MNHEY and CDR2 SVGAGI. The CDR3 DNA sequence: TGTGCCAGCAGCGTTCGGGACAGGGGGGACTATGGCTACACCTTC. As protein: CASSVRDRGDYGYTF.

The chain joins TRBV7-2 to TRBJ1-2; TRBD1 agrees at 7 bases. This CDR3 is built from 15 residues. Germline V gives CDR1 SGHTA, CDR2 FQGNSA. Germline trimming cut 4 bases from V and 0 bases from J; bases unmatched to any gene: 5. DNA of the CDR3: TGTGCCAGCAGCTCGACAGGGCTTACTAACTATGGCTACACCTTC. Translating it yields CASSSTGLTNYGYTF.

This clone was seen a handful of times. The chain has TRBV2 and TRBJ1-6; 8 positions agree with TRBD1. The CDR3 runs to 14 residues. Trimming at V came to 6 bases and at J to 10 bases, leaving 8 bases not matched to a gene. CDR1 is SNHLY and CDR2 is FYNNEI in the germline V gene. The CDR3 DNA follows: TGTGCCAGCAGAACCGGGACAGGAGAATCACCCCTCCACTTT. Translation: CASRTGTGESPLHF.

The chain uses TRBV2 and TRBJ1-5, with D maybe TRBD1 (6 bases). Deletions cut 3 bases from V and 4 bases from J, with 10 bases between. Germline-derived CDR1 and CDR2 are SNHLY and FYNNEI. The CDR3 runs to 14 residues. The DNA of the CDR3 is TGTGCCAGCAGTGATTCGGACAGAAATCAGCCCCAGCATTTT. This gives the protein CASSDSDRNQPQHF.

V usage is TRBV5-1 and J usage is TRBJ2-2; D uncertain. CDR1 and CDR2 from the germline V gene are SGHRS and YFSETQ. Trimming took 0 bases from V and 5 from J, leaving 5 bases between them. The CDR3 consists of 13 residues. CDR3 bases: TGCGCCAGCAGCTTGGCTTTGACCGGGGAGCTGTTTTTT. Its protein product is CASSLALTGELFF.

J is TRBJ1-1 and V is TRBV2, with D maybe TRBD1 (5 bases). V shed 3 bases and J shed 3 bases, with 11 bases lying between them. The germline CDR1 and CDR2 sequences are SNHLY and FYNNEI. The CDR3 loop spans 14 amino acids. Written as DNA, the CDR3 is TGTGCCAGCAGTGACTTGACAGCGTACACTGAAGCTTTCTTT. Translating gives CASSDLTAYTEAFF.

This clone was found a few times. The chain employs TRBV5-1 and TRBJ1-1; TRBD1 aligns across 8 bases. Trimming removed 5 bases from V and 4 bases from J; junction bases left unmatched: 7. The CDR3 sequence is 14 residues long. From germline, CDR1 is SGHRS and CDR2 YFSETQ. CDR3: CASSLDRGSTEAFF. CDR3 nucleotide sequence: TGCGCCAGCAGTCTAGACAGGGGATCCACTGAAGCTTTCTTT.

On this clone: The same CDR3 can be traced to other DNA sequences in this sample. The CDR3 spells CASSLDRGTEAFF. CDR3 in DNA: TGCGCCAGCAGCTTAGACAGGGGCACTGAAGCTTTCTTT. The J gene is TRBJ1-1, the V gene TRBV5-1; TRBD1 matches 8 bases. With 2 bases clipped from V and 4 bases from J, the junction kept 1 base outside the gene matches. Per germline, CDR1 SGHRS and CDR2 YFSETQ. The CDR3 loop spans 13 amino acids.

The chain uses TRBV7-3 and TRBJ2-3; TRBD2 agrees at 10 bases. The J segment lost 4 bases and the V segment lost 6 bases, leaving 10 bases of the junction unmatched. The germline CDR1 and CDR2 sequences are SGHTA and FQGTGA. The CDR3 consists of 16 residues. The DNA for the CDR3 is TGTGCCAGCAGTGAAACTAGCGGGATTGGAGCAGATACGCAGTATTTT. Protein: CASSETSGIGADTQYF.

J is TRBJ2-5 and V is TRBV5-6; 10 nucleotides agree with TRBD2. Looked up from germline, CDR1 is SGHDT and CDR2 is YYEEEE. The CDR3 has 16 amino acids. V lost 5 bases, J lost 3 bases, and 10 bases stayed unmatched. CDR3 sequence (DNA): TGTGCCAGCAGGAGAGAGCGGGAGGGGTGGGAAGAGACCCAGTACTTC. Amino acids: CASRREREGWEETQYF.

The CDR3: CSASALGTSGRARTNSYEQYF. DNA for the CDR3: TGCAGTGCTAGTGCCCTTGGGACTAGCGGGAGGGCTAGGACCAACTCCTACGAGCAGTACTTC. This chain links TRBV20-1 with TRBJ2-7, with 16 nucleotides matching TRBD2. Germline CDR1 is DFQATT and CDR2 is SNEGSKA (reference sequence). This CDR3 has 21 amino acids. The V segment lost 3 bases and the J segment 0 bases; nucleotides outside the gene matches: 17.

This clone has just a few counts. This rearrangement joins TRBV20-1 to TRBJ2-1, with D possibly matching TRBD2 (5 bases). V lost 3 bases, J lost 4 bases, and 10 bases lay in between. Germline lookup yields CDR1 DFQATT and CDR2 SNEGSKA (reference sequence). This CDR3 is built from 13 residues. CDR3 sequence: CSASETIYNEQFF. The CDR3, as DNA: TGCAGTGCTAGTGAGACTATTTACAATGAGCAGTTCTTC.

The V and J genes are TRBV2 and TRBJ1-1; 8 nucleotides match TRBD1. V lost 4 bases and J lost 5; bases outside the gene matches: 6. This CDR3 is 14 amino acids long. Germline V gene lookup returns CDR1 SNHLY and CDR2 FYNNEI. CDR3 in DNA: TGTGCCAGCAGTGGAGACAGGGGTTGGACTGAAGCTTTCTTT. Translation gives CASSGDRGWTEAFF.

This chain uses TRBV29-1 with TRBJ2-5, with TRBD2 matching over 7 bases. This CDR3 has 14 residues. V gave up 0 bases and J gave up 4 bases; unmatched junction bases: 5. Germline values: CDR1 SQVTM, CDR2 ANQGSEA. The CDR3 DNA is TGCAGCGTTGAAGAGGCAGGGAGGGGAGAGACCCAGTACTTC. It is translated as CSVEEAGRGETQYF.

CDR3 region: CASSEWGLAAYEQYF. As DNA, the CDR3 is TGTGCCAGCAGCGAGTGGGGACTAGCAGCCTACGAGCAGTACTTC. The chain employs TRBV3-1 (or the pseudogene TRBV3-2) and TRBJ2-7, with TRBD2 matching over 9 bases. The CDR3 is 15 amino acids. Trimming removed 5 bases from V and 2 bases from J; junction bases left unmatched: 7. The V gene's germline CDR1 is LGHDT and CDR2 YNNKEL (reference sequence).

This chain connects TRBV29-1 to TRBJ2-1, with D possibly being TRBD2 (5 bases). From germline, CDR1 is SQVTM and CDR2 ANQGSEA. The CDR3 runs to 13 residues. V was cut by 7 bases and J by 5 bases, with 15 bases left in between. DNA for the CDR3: TGCAGCGCCCCCCGAACTAGGCACAATGAGCAGTTCTTC. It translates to CSAPRTRHNEQFF.

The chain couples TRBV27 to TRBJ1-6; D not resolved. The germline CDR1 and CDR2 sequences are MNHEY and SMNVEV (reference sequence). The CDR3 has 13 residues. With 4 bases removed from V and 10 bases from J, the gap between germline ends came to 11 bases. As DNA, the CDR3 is TGTGCCAGCAGTTGGAGGAGGAACTCACCCCTCCACTTT. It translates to CASSWRRNSPLHF.

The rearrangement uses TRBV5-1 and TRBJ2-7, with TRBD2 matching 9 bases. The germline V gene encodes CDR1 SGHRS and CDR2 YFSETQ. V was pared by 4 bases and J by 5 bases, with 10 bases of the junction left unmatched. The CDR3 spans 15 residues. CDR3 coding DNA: TGCGCCAGCAGCGGGACGGGACTAGCTTTGGACGAGCAGTACTTC. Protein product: CASSGTGLALDEQYF.

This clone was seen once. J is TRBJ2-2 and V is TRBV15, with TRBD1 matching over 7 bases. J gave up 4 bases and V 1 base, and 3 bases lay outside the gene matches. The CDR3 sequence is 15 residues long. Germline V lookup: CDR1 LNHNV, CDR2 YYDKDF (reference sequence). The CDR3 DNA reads TGTGCCACCAGCAGAGGGGGACAGATCACCGGGGAGCTGTTTTTT. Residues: CATSRGGQITGELFF.

The CDR3 is CASSVVPSGRREDTQYF. The CDR3 nucleotides read TGTGCCAGCAGCGTAGTTCCTAGCGGGAGGAGGGAGGATACGCAGTATTTT. The rearrangement uses TRBV9 and TRBJ2-3; 11 positions match TRBD2. After removal of 0 bases from V and 6 bases from J, the junction contained 9 bases not matched to a gene. Germline V gives CDR1 SGDLS, CDR2 YYNGEE. CDR3 length: 17 residues.

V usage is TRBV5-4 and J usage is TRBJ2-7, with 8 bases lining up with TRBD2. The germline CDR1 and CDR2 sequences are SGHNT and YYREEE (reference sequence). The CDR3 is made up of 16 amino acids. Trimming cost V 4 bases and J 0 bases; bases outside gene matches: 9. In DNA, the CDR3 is TGTGCCAGCAGCCGGCCCGGCGGGAGGAGCTCCTACGAGCAGTACTTC. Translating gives CASSRPGGRSSYEQYF.

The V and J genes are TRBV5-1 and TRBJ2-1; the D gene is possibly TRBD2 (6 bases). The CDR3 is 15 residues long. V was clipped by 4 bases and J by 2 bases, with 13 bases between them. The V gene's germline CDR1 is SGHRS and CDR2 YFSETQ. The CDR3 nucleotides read TGCGCCAGCAGCCGCAGCGGGCCCACCTACAATGAGCAGTTCTTC. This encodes CASSRSGPTYNEQFF.

This chain's CDR3 is CATVRAGAGPIYYGYTF. The CDR3 coding sequence is TGTGCCACCGTCCGGGCAGGGGCCGGGCCGATTTACTATGGCTACACCTTC. This chain joins TRBV5-4 and TRBJ1-2, with a possible D match to TRBD1 (6 bases). Deletions cut 9 bases from V and 3 bases from J, with 27 bases between. The CDR3 contains 17 residues. CDR1 is SGHNT and CDR2 is YYREEE in the germline V gene (reference sequence).

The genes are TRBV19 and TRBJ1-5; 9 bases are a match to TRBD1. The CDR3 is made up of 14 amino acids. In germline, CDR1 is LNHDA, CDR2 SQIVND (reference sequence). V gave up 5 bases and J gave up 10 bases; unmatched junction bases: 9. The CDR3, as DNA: TGTGCCAGTAGTCTCGACAGGGGGTACCATCCCCAGCATTTT. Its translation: CASSLDRGYHPQHF.

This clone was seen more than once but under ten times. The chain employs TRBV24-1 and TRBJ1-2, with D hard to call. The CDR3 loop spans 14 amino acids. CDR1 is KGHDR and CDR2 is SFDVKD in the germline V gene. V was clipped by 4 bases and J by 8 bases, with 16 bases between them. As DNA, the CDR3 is TGTGCCACCAGTGACCACACTAGCGGAGGAGGCTACACCTTC. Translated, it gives CATSDHTSGGGYTF.